The next 7 T cell receptor beta chains were all read from a single sample in a study of blood T cells in healthy people across ages. With a J-beta primer mix and a sample-barcoded 5' primer, a second PCR ran about 7 to 12 cycles. TCRdb re-called the 5' RACE reads with MiXCR, one entry per CDR3 protein. The sample gives 1.5 million to 2 million distinct CDR3 sequences, roughly 50% of which show up once; over 2% is in the top ten. The source material was blood. These TCRs come from a woman aged 40 to 50 in good health.

This sequence joins TRBV7-8 and TRBJ1-2; D remains ambiguous. Germline V gene sequence: CDR1 SGHVS, CDR2 FQNEAQ. This CDR3 contains 16 residues. V shed 4 bases and J shed 2 bases, with 17 bases lying between them. CDR3 residues: CASSSLAQWANYGYTF. CDR3 coding DNA: TGTGCCAGCAGCTCCCTAGCCCAATGGGCCAACTATGGCTACACCTTC.

This rearrangement joins TRBV20-1 to TRBJ2-7; no clear D gene. The CDR3 loop spans 15 amino acids. Looked up from germline, CDR1 is DFQATT and CDR2 is SNEGSKA (reference sequence). The germline V and J ends were trimmed by 0 bases and 0 bases, with 12 bases remaining between them. The CDR3 loop reads CSARDPRSFSYEQYF. The CDR3 DNA reads as TGCAGTGCTAGAGACCCTAGATCCTTCTCCTACGAGCAGTACTTC.

The J gene is TRBJ1-2, the V gene TRBV5-1; no reliable D call. From germline, CDR1 is SGHRS and CDR2 YFSETQ. CDR3 length equals 16 residues. V was shortened by 0 bases and J by 8 bases, with 20 bases between the two germline ends. In DNA form, the CDR3 reads TGCGCCAGCAGCTTGGATACCGGGCCTCTAAAGGACGGCTACACCTTC. Its translation: CASSLDTGPLKDGYTF.

The chain recombines TRBV14 with TRBJ2-5, with D possibly TRBD1 on 7 matching bases. CDR1 and CDR2 (germline): SGHDN, FVKESK. The CDR3 covers 14 residues. V gave up 2 bases and J gave up 11 bases, with 18 bases separating them. CDR3 coding DNA: TGTGCCAGCAGCCAACGCGGGACAGCCTCAGAGCAGTACTTC. Translated: CASSQRGTASEQYF.

The chain couples TRBV7-2 to TRBJ1-5; D unresolved. Trimming took 3 bases from V and 7 from J, leaving 25 bases between them. Germline values: CDR1 SGHTA, CDR2 FQGNSA. The length of the CDR3 is 18 residues. The CDR3, as DNA: TGTGCCAGCAGCTTGAGTTCCATGTTGACTATGGGAGGGCAGCCCCAGCATTTT. Amino acid sequence: CASSLSSMLTMGGQPQHF.

This clonotype was observed once. V is TRBV12-3 or TRBV12-4 and J is TRBJ2-5; D might be TRBD2 (6 bases). The end of the DNA is better explained by TRBJ2-7, so the J call may be wrong. This CDR3 has 13 amino acids. CDR3 bases: TGTGCCAGCAGTTCCGGGAGTAGATACGAGCAGTACTTC. This translates into CASSSGSRYEQYF.

V and J are TRBV11-1 and TRBJ2-1; D call uncertain. Trimming left V 4 bases short and J 0 bases short, with 19 bases between. Germline V gene sequence: CDR1 SGHAT, CDR2 FQDESV (reference sequence). This CDR3 has 18 amino acids. The CDR3 DNA reads as TGTGCCAGCAGCTACACTCGAGGCAGTTCAAGCTCCTACAATGAGCAGTTCTTC. Translating it yields CASSYTRGSSSSYNEQFF.